A single sample is the source of the 22 T cell receptor beta chains below, sequenced in a study of blood T cell repertoires in COVID-19. TCRdb keeps only in-frame clones here, not all; method: immunoSEQ multiplex PCR. The sample records around 150,000 clones, approximately 90% being singletons. The sequencing sample was made of peripheral blood. The source of these receptors is a woman aged 70-85 years with COVID-19, enrolled during active disease.

V usage is TRBV12-3 or TRBV12-4 and J usage is TRBJ1-2; 7 nucleotides line up with TRBD1. The junction had 4 bases not matched to a gene; V was cut back by 1 base and J by 8 bases. The CDR3 extends over 13 amino acids. In nucleotides, the CDR3 is TGTGCCAGCAGTTTAGGACAGGGTTGGGGCTACACCTTC. Its translation: CASSLGQGWGYTF.

V is TRBV5-1 and J is TRBJ2-5; 9 nucleotides agree with TRBD1. CDR3 size: 16 residues. V lost 3 bases to trimming and J lost 4 bases; unmatched junction nucleotides: 10. Germline V CDR1 and CDR2: SGHRS, YFSETQ. In nucleotides, the CDR3 is TGCGCCAGCAGCTGGGCTGGACAGGGGAGTGGAGAGACCCAGTACTTC. It yields the protein CASSWAGQGSGETQYF.

The chain uses TRBV2 and TRBJ2-3; maybe TRBD2 (7 bases). The CDR3 contains 15 residues. The V gene's germline CDR1 is SNHLY and CDR2 FYNNEI. Trimming removed 0 bases at V and 1 base at J, with 8 bases between. CDR3 loop: CASSEARGRTDTQYF. The CDR3 bases are TGTGCCAGCAGTGAAGCGCGGGGGCGCACAGATACGCAGTATTTT.

This rearrangement joins TRBV9 to TRBJ1-5; 7 bases map to TRBD1. Germline V gene lookup returns CDR1 SGDLS and CDR2 YYNGEE. V lost 3 bases to trimming and J lost 6 bases; unmatched junction nucleotides: 6. The CDR3 loop spans 14 amino acids. The CDR3 DNA sequence: TGTGCCAGCAGCGAGGGGACAGCCTTTCAGCCCCAGCATTTT. This encodes CASSEGTAFQPQHF.

This clone was detected a few times. The chain carries TRBV23-1 and TRBJ1-5, with D uncertain. TRBV23-1 is an ORF; its function is uncertain. Trimming stripped 5 bases from V and 4 bases from J, with 18 bases between. This CDR3 comprises 16 residues. The CDR3 DNA is TGCGCCAGCAGTTTCTTCGCGGGGAGGAGAAATCAGCCCCAGCATTTT. As protein: CASSFFAGRRNQPQHF.

A few counts support this clone. This chain links TRBV25-1 with TRBJ1-5, with D tentatively TRBD1 (6 bases). This CDR3 comprises 14 residues. Between the trimmed V and J ends, which lost 3 bases and 5 bases, there was a span of 11 bases. Per germline, CDR1 MGHDK and CDR2 SYGVNS. CDR3 residues: CASSDTGRDQPQHF. The CDR3 DNA follows: TGTGCCAGCAGTGATACAGGGAGGGATCAGCCCCAGCATTTT.

The rearrangement joins TRBV4-1 to TRBJ1-2; 9 nucleotides agree with TRBD1. This CDR3 region has 15 residues. J lost 4 bases, V lost 0 bases, and 3 bases had no gene match. Germline CDR1 is MGHRA and CDR2 is YSYEKL. CDR3 protein: CASSQEGQGGYGYTF. The CDR3 region has the DNA TGCGCCAGCAGCCAAGAGGGACAGGGAGGCTATGGCTACACCTTC.

J is TRBJ2-2 and V is TRBV7-3; TRBD1 matches 7 bases. Trimming took 5 bases from V and 6 from J; bases not matched to a gene: 6. The length of the CDR3 is 14 residues. Germline V gene data show CDR1 as SGHTA and CDR2 as FQGTGA. The CDR3 here is CASSPETGPGELFF. DNA of the CDR3: TGTGCCAGCAGCCCCGAGACAGGGCCCGGGGAGCTGTTTTTT.

The gene calls are TRBV5-5 and TRBJ2-7; TRBD2 might be the D (5 bases). V lost 0 bases and J lost 5, with 9 bases in between. Per the germline V gene, CDR1 is SGHKS and CDR2 is YYEKEE (reference sequence). The CDR3 loop spans 13 amino acids. CDR3 loop: CASSLGSGNEQYF. The CDR3 DNA follows: TGTGCCAGCAGCTTGGGCTCCGGGAACGAGCAGTACTTC.

The chain has TRBV10-3 and TRBJ1-6; D might be TRBD1 (6 bases). Trimming stripped 6 bases from V and 8 bases from J, with 8 bases between. CDR3 size: 12 residues. Germline-derived CDR1 and CDR2 are ENHRY and SYGVKD. CDR3 DNA sequence: TGTGCCATCAGGGACAGATATTCACCCCTCCACTTT. This codes for CAIRDRYSPLHF.

This chain links TRBV9 with TRBJ1-6, with 7 nucleotides matching TRBD1. The germline V gene encodes CDR1 SGDLS and CDR2 YYNGEE. The CDR3 length is 16 residues. The V gene end was trimmed by 4 bases and the J gene end by 5 bases; junction bases not matched to a gene: 9. The CDR3 protein is CASSSAGGSDNSPLHF. The DNA for the CDR3 is TGTGCCAGCAGCTCTGCAGGGGGGTCAGATAATTCACCCCTCCACTTT.

The chain couples TRBV7-9 to TRBJ1-1; D gene ambiguous. Germline-derived CDR1 and CDR2 are SEHNR and FQNEAQ (reference sequence). V lost 8 bases, J lost 3 bases, and 19 bases lay in between. This CDR3 contains 15 residues. The CDR3 coding sequence is TGTGCCAGCTACCAATCCTCCGGGTTTCACACTGAAGCTTTCTTT. Encoded protein: CASYQSSGFHTEAFF.

The chain is built from TRBV9 and TRBJ2-1; TRBD2 matches 13 bases. V shed 4 bases and J 6 bases; nucleotides not matched to a gene: 4. The CDR3 covers 15 residues. Germline V gives CDR1 SGDLS, CDR2 YYNGEE. The CDR3 DNA sequence: TGTGCCAGCAGCTCAAGACTAGCGGGGGGCAATGAGCAGTTCTTC. Translation gives CASSSRLAGGNEQFF.

V gene TRBV7-3 combines with J gene TRBJ1-2; TRBD1 is a possible D gene (6 bases). V was pared by 5 bases and J by 3 bases, with 13 bases between. Germline CDR1 SGHTA, CDR2 FQGTGA. This CDR3 spans 14 amino acids. For the CDR3, the DNA is TGTGCCAGCAGCAAAGGGGCAGGGGACTATGGCTACACCTTC. Translated: CASSKGAGDYGYTF. The whole variable domain, remainder taken from reference TRBV7-3 and TRBJ1-2, is GAGVSQTPSNKVTEKGKYVELRCDPISGHTALYWYRQSLGQGPEFLIYFQGTGAADDSGLPNDRFFAVRPEGSVSTLKIQRTERGDSAVYLCASSKGAGDYGYTFGSGTRLTVV.

The chain joins TRBV19 to TRBJ1-4; 8 bases fit TRBD1. V gave up 2 bases and J gave up 7 bases; unmatched junction bases: 6. The CDR3 extends over 15 amino acids. Germline loops: CDR1 LNHDA, CDR2 SQIVND (reference sequence). The CDR3 DNA follows: TGTGCCAGTAGTATACCTGGACAGGGTGGTGAAAAACTGTTTTTT. This gives the protein CASSIPGQGGEKLFF.

The V call is TRBV4-2, the J call TRBJ1-2, with TRBD1 matching over 7 bases. Germline CDR1 is LGHNA and CDR2 is YNFKEQ. J lost 9 bases, V lost 2 bases, and 9 bases had no gene match. The CDR3 spans 14 residues. Here the CDR3 reads CASSQPDRVRSYTF. The CDR3 nucleotides are TGTGCCAGCAGCCAACCCGACAGGGTGCGTAGCTACACCTTC.

This clone was detected only a few times. The rearrangement links TRBV5-1 to TRBJ1-4, with D unresolved. Looked up from germline, CDR1 is SGHRS and CDR2 is YFSETQ. Trimming left V 4 bases short and J 11 bases short, with 18 bases between. This CDR3 spans 14 amino acids. CDR3 DNA sequence: TGCGCCAGCAGCGCGGCAGACTTTCCCCGTAAACTGTTTTTT. This gives the protein CASSAADFPRKLFF.

The chain has TRBV7-9 and TRBJ1-5; TRBD1 matches at 8 bases. Germline lookup yields CDR1 SEHNR and CDR2 FQNEAQ (reference sequence). V shed 6 bases, J shed 6 bases, and the junction held 7 bases outside the gene matches. This CDR3 spans 14 amino acids. The CDR3 coding sequence is TGTGCCAGCAGTCCGACAGGGGTCGGTCAGCCCCAGCATTTT. Translated, it gives CASSPTGVGQPQHF.

This chain joins TRBV3-1 (or the pseudogene TRBV3-2) and TRBJ2-1; the match to TRBD2 covers 13 bases. Germline-derived CDR1 and CDR2 are LGHDT and YNNKEL (reference sequence). V gave up 1 base and J gave up 8 bases; unmatched junction bases: 5. The CDR3 runs to 16 residues. The CDR3 bases are TGTGCCAGCAGCCAAGTTCTACTAGCGGGGGGGCATGAGCAGTTCTTC. Translating it yields CASSQVLLAGGHEQFF.

This chain links TRBV29-1 with TRBJ1-1; TRBD1 is a possible D gene (5 bases). This CDR3 spans 14 amino acids. The V end was cut by 3 bases, the J end by 1 base, with 12 bases between. Germline-derived CDR1 and CDR2 are SQVTM and ANQGSEA. CDR3 sequence (DNA): TGCAGCGTTGATATGCAGGGCCAGAACACTGAAGCTTTCTTT. This translates into CSVDMQGQNTEAFF. Full variable domain (remainder filled in from reference TRBV29-1 and TRBJ1-1): SAVISQKPSRDICQRGTSLTIQCQVDSQVTMMFWYRQQPGQSLTLIATANQGSEATYESGFVIDKFPISRPNLTFSTLTVSNMSPEDSSIYLCSVDMQGQNTEAFFGQGTRLTVV.

The rearrangement uses TRBV30 and TRBJ2-7, with D possibly being TRBD1 (6 bases). V was clipped by 3 bases and J by 3 bases, with 12 bases between them. Germline V gene lookup returns CDR1 GTSNPN and CDR2 SVGIG (reference sequence). The CDR3 has 13 residues. CDR3 DNA sequence: TGTGCCTGGAGGGGGGACAAATTCTACGAGCAGTACTTC. Amino acid sequence: CAWRGDKFYEQYF.

J is TRBJ1-4 and V is TRBV4-1; D unclear. The CDR3 consists of 15 residues. Trimming took off 5 bases at V and 2 bases at J, with 12 bases between the two ends. Per germline, CDR1 MGHRA and CDR2 YSYEKL. CDR3 coding DNA: TGCGCCAGCAGCTACCCGGGAGCGACTAATGAAAAACTGTTTTTT. It is translated as CASSYPGATNEKLFF.